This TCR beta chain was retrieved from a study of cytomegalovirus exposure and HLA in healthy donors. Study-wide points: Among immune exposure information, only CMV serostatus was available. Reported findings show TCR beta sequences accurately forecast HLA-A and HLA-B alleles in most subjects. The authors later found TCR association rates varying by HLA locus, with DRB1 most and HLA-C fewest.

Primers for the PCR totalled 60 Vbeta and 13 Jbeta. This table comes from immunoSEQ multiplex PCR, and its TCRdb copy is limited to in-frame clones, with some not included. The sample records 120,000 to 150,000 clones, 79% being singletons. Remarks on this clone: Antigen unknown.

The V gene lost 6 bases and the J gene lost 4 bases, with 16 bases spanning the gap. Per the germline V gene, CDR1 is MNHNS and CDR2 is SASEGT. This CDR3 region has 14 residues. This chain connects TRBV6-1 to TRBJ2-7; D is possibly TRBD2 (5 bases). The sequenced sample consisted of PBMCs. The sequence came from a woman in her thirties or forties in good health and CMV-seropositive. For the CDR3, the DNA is TGTGCCAGCAGGCCCGGAGGTGTCTCGTACGAGCAGTACTTC. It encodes CASRPGGVSYEQYF.